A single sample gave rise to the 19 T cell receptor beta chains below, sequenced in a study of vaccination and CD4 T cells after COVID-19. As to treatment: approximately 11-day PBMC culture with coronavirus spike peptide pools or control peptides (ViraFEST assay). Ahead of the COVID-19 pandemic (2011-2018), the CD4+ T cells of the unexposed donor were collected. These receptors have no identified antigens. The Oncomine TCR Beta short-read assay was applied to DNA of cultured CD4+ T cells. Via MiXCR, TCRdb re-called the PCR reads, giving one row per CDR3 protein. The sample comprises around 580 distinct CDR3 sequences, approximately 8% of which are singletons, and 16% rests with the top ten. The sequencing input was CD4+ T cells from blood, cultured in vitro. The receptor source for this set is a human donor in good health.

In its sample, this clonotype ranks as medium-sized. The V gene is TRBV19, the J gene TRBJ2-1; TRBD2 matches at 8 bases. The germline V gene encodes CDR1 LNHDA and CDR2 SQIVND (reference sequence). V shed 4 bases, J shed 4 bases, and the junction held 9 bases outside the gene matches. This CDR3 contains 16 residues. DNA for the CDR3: TGTGCCAGTAGTACCAGATCGGGGGGGGGTTACAATGAGCAGTTCTTC. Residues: CASSTRSGGGYNEQFF.

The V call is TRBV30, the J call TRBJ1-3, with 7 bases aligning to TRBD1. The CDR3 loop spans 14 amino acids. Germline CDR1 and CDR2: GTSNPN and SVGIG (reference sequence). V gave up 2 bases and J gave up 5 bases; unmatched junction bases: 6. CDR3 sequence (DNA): TGTGCCTGGAGTCTAGGGGGCGTACGAAACACCATATATTTT. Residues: CAWSLGGVRNTIYF.

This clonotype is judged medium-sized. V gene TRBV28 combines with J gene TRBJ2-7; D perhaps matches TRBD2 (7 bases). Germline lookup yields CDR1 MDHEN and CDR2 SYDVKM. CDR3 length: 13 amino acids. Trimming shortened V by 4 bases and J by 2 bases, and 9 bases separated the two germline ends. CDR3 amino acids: CASSSGGTYEQYF. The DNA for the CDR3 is TGTGCCAGCAGTTCGGGGGGCACCTACGAGCAGTACTTC.

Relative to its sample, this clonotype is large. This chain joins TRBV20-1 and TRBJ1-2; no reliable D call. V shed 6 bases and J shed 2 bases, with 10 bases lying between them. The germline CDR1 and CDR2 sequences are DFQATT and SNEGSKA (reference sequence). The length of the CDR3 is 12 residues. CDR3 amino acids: CSARTANYGYTF. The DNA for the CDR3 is TGCAGTGCCAGGACCGCCAACTATGGCTACACCTTC.

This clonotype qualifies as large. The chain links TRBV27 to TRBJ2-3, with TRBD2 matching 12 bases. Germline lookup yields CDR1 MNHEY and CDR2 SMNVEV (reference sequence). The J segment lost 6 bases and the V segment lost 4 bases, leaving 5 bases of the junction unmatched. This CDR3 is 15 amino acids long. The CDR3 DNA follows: TGTGCCAGCAGTTCAGGACTAGCGGGACTTGATACGCAGTATTTT. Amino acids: CASSSGLAGLDTQYF.

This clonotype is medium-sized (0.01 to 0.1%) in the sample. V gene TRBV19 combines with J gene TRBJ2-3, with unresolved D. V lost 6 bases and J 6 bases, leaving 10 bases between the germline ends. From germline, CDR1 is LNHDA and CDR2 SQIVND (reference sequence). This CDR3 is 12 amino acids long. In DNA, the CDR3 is TGTGCCAGTAGGCTATCGGGCGATACGCAGTATTTT. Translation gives CASRLSGDTQYF.

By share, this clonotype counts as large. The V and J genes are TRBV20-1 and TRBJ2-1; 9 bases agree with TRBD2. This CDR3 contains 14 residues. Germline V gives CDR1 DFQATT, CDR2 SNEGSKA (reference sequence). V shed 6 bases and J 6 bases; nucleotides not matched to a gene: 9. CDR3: CSAQTSGIINEQFF. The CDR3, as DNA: TGCAGTGCACAGACTAGCGGAATAATCAATGAGCAGTTCTTC.

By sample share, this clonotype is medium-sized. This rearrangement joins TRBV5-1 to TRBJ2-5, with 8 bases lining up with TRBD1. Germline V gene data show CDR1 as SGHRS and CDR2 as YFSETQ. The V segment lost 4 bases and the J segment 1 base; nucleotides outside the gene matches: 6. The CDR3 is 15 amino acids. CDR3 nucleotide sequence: TGCGCCAGCAGCGAACCTCAGGGGGCCCAAGAGACCCAGTACTTC. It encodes CASSEPQGAQETQYF.

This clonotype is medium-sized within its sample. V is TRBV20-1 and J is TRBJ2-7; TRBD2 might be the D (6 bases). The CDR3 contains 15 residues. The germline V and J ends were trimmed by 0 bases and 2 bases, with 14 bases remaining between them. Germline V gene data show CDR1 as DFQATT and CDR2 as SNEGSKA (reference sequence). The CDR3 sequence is CSAREAGFSTYEQYF. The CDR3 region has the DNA TGCAGTGCTAGAGAGGCGGGATTCTCTACCTACGAGCAGTACTTC.

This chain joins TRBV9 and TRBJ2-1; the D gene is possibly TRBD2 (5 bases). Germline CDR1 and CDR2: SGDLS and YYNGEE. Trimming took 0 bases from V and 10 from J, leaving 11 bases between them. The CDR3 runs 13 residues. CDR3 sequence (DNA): TGTGCCAGCAGCGTAGCACGGGGTGAAGAGCAGTTCTTC. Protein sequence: CASSVARGEEQFF.

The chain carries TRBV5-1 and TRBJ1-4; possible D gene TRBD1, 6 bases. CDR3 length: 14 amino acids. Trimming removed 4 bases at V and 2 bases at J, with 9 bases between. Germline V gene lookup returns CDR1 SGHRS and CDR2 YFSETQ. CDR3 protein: CASSVQGTNEKLFF. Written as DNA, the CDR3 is TGCGCCAGCAGCGTGCAGGGGACTAATGAAAAACTGTTTTTT.

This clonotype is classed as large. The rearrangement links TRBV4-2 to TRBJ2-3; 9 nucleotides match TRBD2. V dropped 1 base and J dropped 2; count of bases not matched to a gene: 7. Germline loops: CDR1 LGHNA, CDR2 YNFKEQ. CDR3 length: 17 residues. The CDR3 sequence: CASSQGVRGRDTDTQYF. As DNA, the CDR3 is TGTGCCAGCAGCCAAGGGGTCCGCGGGAGGGACACAGATACGCAGTATTTT.

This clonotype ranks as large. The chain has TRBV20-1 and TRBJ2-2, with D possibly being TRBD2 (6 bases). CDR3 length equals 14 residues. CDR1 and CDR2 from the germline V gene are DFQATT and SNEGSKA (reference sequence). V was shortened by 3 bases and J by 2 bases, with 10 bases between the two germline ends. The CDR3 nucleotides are TGCAGTGCTAGGGCTAGCGATAACACCGGGGAGCTGTTTTTT. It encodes CSARASDNTGELFF.

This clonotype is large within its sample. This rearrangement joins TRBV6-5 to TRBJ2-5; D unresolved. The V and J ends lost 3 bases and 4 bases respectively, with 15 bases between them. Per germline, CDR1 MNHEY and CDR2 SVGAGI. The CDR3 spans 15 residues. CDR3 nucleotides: TGTGCCAGCAGTTATGGGCTACAGTCTGGAGAGACCCAGTACTTC. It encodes CASSYGLQSGETQYF.

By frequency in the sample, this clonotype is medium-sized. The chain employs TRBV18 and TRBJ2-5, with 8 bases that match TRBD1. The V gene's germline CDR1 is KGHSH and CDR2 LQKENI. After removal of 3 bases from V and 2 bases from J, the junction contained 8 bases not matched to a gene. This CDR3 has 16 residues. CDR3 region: CASSPRTGSVQETQYF. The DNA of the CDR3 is TGTGCCAGCTCACCTAGGACAGGGTCCGTTCAAGAGACCCAGTACTTC. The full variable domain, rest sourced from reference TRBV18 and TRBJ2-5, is NAGVMQNPRHLVRRRGQEARLRCSPMKGHSHVYWYRQLPEEGLKFMVYLQKENIIDESGMPKERFSAEFPKEGPSILRIQQVVRGDSAAYFCASSPRTGSVQETQYFGPGTRLLVL.

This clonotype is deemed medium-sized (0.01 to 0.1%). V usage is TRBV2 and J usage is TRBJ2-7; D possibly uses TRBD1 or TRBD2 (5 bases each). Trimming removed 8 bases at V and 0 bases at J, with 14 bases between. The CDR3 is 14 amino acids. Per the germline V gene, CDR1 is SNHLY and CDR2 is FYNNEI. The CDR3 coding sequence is TGTGCCAGCGGTCGGGGCTCGAGCTCCTACGAGCAGTACTTC. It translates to CASGRGSSSYEQYF.

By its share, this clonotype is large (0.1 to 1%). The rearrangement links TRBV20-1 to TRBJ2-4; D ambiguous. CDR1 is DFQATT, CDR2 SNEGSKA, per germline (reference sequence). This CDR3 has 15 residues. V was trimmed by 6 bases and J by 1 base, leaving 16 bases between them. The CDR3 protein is CSARSPGQAKNIQYF. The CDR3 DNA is TGCAGTGCCAGATCGCCAGGCCAGGCCAAAAACATTCAGTACTTC.

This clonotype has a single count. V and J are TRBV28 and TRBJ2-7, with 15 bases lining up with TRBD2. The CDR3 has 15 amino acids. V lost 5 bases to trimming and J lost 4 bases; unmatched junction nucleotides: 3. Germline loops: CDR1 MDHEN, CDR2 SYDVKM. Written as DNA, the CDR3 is TGTGCCAGCAGTGAGGGACTAGCGGGAGGTTACGAGCAGTACTTC. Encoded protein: CASSEGLAGGYEQYF. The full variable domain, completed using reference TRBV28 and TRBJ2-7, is DVKVTQSSRYLVKRTGEKVFLECVQDMDHENMFWYRQDPGLGLRLIYFSYDVKMKEKGDIPEGYSVSREKKERFSLILESASTNQTSMYLCASSEGLAGGYEQYFGPGTRLTVT.

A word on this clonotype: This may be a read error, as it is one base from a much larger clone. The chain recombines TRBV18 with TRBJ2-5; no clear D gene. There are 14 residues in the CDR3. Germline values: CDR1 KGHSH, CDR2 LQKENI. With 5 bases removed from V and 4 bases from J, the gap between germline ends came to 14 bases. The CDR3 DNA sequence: TGTGCCAGCTCATCCCAGGACGCCCTAGAGACCCAGTACTTC. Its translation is CASSSQDALETQYF.